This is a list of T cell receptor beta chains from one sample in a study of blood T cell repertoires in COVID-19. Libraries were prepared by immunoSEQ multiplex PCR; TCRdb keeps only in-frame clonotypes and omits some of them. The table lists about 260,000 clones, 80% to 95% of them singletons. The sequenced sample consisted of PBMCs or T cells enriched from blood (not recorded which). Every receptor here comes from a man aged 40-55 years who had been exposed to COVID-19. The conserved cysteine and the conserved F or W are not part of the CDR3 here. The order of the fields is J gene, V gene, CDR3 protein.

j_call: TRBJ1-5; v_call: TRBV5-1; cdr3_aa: ASSLRGNQPQH
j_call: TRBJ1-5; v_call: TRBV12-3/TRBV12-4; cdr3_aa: ASSLRGPPQH
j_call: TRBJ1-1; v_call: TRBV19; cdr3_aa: ASSKGPSRPMNTEAF
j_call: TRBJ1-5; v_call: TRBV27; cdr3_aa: ASSLYPGQSNQPQH
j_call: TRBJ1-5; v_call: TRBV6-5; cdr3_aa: ASRSTGDQPQH
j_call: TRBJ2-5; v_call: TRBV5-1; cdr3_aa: ASSSGGQGRQETQY
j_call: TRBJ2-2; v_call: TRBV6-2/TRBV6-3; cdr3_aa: ASSAPQGAGFNTGELF
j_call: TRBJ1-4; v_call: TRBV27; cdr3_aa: ASSRYTGNANGEKLF
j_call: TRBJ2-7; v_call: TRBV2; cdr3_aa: ASSELGQGIGEQY
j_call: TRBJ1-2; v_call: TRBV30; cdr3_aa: ACQTRTGTNYGYT
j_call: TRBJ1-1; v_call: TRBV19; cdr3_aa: ASTPSHRYSNTEAF
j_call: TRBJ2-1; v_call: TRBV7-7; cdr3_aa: ASSCPGLAGTYNEQF
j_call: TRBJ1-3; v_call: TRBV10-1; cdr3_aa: ARRQGRPGNTIY
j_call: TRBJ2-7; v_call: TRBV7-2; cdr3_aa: ASSLLGRNYEQY
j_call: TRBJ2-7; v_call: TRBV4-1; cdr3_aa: ASRGEGSGEQY
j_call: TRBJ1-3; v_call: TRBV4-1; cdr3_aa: ASSQDTGSGNTIY
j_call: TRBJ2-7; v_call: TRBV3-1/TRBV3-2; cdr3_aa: ASSQDSSRAYEQY
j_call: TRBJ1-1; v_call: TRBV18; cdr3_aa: ASSPGTGEAF
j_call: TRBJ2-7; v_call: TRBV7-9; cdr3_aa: ASSLGTGDEQY
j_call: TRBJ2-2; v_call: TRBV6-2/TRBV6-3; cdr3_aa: ASSYVGRAYTGELF
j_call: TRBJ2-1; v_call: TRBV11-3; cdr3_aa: ASSLGGRTYNEQF
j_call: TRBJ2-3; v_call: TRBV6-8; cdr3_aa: ARGGVAGDTDTQY
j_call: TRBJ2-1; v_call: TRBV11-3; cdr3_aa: ASSSVLGQLNYNEQF
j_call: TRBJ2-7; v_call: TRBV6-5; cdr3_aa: ASSPELAGAYEQY
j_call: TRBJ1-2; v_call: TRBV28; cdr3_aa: ASSPSPNRILRYGYT